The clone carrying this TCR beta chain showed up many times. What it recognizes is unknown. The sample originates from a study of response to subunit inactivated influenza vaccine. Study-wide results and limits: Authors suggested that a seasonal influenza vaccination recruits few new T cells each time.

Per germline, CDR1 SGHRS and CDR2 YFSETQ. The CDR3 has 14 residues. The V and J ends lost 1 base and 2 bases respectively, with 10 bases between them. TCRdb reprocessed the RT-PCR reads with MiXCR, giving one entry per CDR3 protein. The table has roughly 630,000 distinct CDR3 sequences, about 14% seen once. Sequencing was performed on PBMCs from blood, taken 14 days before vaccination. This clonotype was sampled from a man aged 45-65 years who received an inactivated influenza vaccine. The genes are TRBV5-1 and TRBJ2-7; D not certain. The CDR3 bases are TGCGCCAGCAGCTTGCGCCAGCCAACCTACGAGCAGTACTTC. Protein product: CASSLRQPTYEQYF.